This T cell receptor (beta chain) was captured in a study of Graves' ophthalmopathy and Graves' hyperthyroidism. For the study at large: The study drew peripheral blood at initial diagnosis, before any treatment.

Investigators amplified TCR beta CDR3 regions from RNA transcripts. Amplification began with first-round RT-PCR using HTBI primers, then second-round multiplex PCR was performed. One entry per CDR3 protein, called by TCRdb with MiXCR from the multiplex PCR reads. The sample consists of approximately 330,000 distinct CDR3 sequences, under 20% of them appearing once. The sample holds many counts of this clonotype. This CDR3 region has 15 residues. V was clipped by 3 bases and J by 7 bases; unmatched bases: 7. CDR1 SGDLS and CDR2 YYNGEE come from the germline V gene. The chain is built from TRBV9 and TRBJ1-5; 10 positions agree with TRBD1. The sequencing sample was made of peripheral blood. The source is an adult man with Graves' ophthalmopathy. CDR3 loop: CASSAETGGGQPQHF. CDR3 nucleotides: TGTGCCAGCAGCGCAGAGACAGGGGGCGGCCAGCCCCAGCATTTT.